This T cell receptor beta chain originates from a study of spatial heterogeneity in lung cancer. This clonotype was seen ten or more times. TCR cDNA molecules each carried a unique molecular identifier. TCRdb re-derived calls from the 5' RACE reads in MiXCR, one entry per CDR3 protein. This table holds about 44,000 distinct CDR3 sequences, roughly 13% found once. Sample time point: sample taken at primary tumor resection. This clonotype was obtained from a male donor with early-stage non-small cell lung cancer. The material was PBMCs, obtained at surgery.

The CDR3 DNA sequence: TGTGCCTGGACCACTAGCGGGTACAATGAGCAGTTCTTC. Encoded protein: CAWTTSGYNEQFF. V and J are TRBV30 and TRBJ2-1; 9 bases agree with TRBD2. Germline loops: CDR1 GTSNPN, CDR2 SVGIG (reference sequence). The CDR3 has 13 amino acids. With 4 bases clipped from V and 4 bases from J, the junction kept 2 bases outside the gene matches.